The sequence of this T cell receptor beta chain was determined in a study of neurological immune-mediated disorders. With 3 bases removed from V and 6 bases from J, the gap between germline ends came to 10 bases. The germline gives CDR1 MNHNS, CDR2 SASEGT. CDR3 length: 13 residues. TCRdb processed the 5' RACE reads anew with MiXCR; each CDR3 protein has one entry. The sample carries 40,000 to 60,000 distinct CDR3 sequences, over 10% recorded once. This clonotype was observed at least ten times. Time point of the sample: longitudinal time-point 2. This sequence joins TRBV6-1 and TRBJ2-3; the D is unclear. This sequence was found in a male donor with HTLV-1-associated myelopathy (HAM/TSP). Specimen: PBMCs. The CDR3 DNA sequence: TGTGCCAGCAGTGAGGGTCGGAAGGATACGCAGTATTTT. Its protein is CASSEGRKDTQYF.